This is a list of T cell receptor beta chains from one sample in a study of T cell responses to AZD1222 COVID-19 vaccine. Sequencing was performed with immunoSEQ multiplex PCR; in TCRdb, only in-frame clones are kept and a portion is missing. The sample lists tens of thousands of clones; around 88% were seen once. Sequenced here: peripheral blood, sampled 28 days after the second AZD1222 dose. These receptors were taken from an adult who received the AZD1222 COVID-19 vaccine. The CDR3 runs from the conserved cysteine through the conserved F or W. D genes are given only for firm matches. Size is omitted from some rows. Given values are once, few, many or a class for expanded clones.

D: .
J: TRBJ1-2
size: .
V: TRBV28
CDR3: CASISGGRNYGYTF
DNA: TGTGCCAGCATCTCCGGGGGTCGGAACTATGGCTACACCTTC

D: .
J: TRBJ1-4
size: once
V: TRBV18
CDR3: CASSPRGSNEKLFF
DNA: TGTGCCAGCTCACCACGGGGTTCTAATGAAAAACTGTTTTTT

D: .
J: TRBJ2-2
size: .
V: TRBV3-1/TRBV3-2
CDR3: CASSPTGPAGELFF
DNA: TGTGCCAGCAGCCCGACGGGGCCCGCCGGGGAGCTGTTTTTT

D: .
J: TRBJ2-2
size: .
V: TRBV25-1
CDR3: CASSGGTNTGELFF
DNA: TGTGCCAGCAGTGGGGGGACTAACACCGGGGAGCTGTTTTTT

D: TRBD2
J: TRBJ2-7
size: .
V: TRBV5-4
CDR3: CASSLETSGGVYYEQYF
DNA: TGTGCCAGCAGCTTGGAGACTAGCGGGGGGGTGTACTACGAGCAGTACTTC

D: TRBD1
J: TRBJ1-5
size: .
V: TRBV3-1/TRBV3-2
CDR3: CASSPYAPGGSNQPQHF
DNA: TGTGCCAGCAGCCCCTACGCCCCAGGGGGGAGCAATCAGCCCCAGCATTTT

D: .
J: TRBJ1-2
size: few
V: TRBV7-9
CDR3: CASSRYGYTF
DNA: TGTGCCAGCAGCCGCTATGGCTACACCTTC

D: .
J: TRBJ1-1
size: .
V: TRBV24-1
CDR3: CATSDLRGREAFF
DNA: TGTGCCACCAGTGATTTAAGGGGCAGAGAAGCTTTCTTT

D: TRBD2
J: TRBJ2-7
size: once
V: TRBV7-8
CDR3: CASRARLAGEVEQYF
DNA: TGTGCCAGCAGGGCCCGACTAGCGGGGGAAGTCGAGCAGTACTTC

D: TRBD1
J: TRBJ1-1
size: .
V: TRBV12-5
CDR3: CASGSTGGVGTEAFF
DNA: TGTGCTAGTGGATCAACAGGGGGCGTTGGAACTGAAGCTTTCTTT

D: TRBD2
J: TRBJ2-1
size: .
V: TRBV19
CDR3: CASSVTGGNYNEQFF
DNA: TGTGCCAGTAGTGTAACGGGGGGGAACTACAATGAGCAGTTCTTC

D: TRBD1
J: TRBJ1-5
size: .
V: TRBV6-6
CDR3: CASSDPDRVDQPQHF
DNA: TGTGCCAGCAGTGACCCGGACAGGGTTGATCAGCCCCAGCATTTT

D: .
J: TRBJ1-1
size: .
V: TRBV12-3/TRBV12-4
CDR3: CASSFRSRKAFF
DNA: TGTGCCAGCAGTTTTCGGAGCAGAAAAGCTTTCTTT

D: TRBD1
J: TRBJ1-5
size: .
V: TRBV6-5
CDR3: CASSYDRGAQPQHF
DNA: TGTGCCAGCAGTTACGACAGGGGGGCTCAGCCCCAGCATTTT